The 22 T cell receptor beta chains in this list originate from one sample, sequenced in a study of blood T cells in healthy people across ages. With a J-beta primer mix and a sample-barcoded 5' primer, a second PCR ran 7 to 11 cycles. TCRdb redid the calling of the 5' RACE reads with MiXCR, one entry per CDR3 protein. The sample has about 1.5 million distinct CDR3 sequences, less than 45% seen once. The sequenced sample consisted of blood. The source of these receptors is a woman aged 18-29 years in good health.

CDR3 sequence (DNA): TGTGCCAGCAGTTTCCGGGGACTTCGCAGCGTGGCCAAAAACATTCAGTACTTC. This gives the protein CASSFRGLRSVAKNIQYF. The chain recombines TRBV28 with TRBJ2-4; maybe TRBD2 (6 bases). Trimming stripped 3 bases from V and 1 base from J, with 19 bases between. This CDR3 contains 18 residues. Germline V gene data show CDR1 as MDHEN and CDR2 as SYDVKM.

The CDR3 bases are TGTGCCAGCAGCTTAGAAGGGACAGGGGTATCACCCCTCCACTTT. It is translated as CASSLEGTGVSPLHF. The rearrangement joins TRBV7-9 to TRBJ1-6, with 10 nucleotides matching TRBD1. From germline, CDR1 is SEHNR and CDR2 FQNEAQ (reference sequence). The V segment lost 1 base and the J segment 10 bases; nucleotides outside the gene matches: 4. The CDR3 spans 15 residues.

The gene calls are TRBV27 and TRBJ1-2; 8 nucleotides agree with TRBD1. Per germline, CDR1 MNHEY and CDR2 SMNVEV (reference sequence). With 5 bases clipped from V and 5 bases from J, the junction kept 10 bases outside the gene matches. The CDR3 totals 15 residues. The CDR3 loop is CASSQKPGGDYGYTF. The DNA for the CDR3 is TGTGCCAGCAGTCAAAAACCAGGGGGCGATTATGGCTACACCTTC.

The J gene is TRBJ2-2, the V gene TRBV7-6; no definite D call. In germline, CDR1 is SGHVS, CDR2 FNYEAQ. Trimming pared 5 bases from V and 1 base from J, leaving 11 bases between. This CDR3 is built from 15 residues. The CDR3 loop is CASSTRSGNTGELFF. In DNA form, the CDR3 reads TGTGCCAGCAGCACCCGAAGTGGGAACACCGGGGAGCTGTTTTTT.

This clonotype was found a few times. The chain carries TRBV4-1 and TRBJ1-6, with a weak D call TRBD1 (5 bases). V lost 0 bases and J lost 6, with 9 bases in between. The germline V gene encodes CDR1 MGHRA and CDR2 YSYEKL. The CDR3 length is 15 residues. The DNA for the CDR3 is TGCGCCAGCAGCCAAGATTGGGACGTTAATTCACCCCTCCACTTT. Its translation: CASSQDWDVNSPLHF.

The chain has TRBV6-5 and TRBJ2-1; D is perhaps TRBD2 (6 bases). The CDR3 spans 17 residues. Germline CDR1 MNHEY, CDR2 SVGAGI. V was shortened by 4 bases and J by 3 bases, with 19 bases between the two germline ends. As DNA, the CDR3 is TGTGCCAGCAGTTCCCCCCTGTCCCGGGGGTTCTACAATGAGCAGTTCTTC. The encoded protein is CASSSPLSRGFYNEQFF.

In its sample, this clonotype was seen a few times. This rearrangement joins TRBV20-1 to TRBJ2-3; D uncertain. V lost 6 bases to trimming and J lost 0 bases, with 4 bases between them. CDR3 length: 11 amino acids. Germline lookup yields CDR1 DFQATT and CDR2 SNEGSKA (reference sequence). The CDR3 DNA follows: TGCAGTGCAGTAAGCACAGATACGCAGTATTTT. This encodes CSAVSTDTQYF.

The CDR3 region is CSVQGLGNQPQHF. DNA of the CDR3: TGCAGCGTTCAGGGTCTCGGCAATCAGCCCCAGCATTTT. The chain employs TRBV29-1 and TRBJ1-5; tentatively, D is TRBD1 (5 bases). The CDR3 is made up of 13 amino acids. The germline V gene has CDR1 SQVTM and CDR2 ANQGSEA. The germline V and J ends were trimmed by 5 bases and 2 bases, with 10 bases remaining between them.

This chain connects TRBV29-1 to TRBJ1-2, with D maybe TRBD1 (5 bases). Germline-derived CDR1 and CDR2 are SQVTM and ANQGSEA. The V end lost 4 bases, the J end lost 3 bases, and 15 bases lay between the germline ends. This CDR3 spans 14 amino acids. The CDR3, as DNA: TGCAGCGTTGCCCCGGTGTTAGGGGACTATGGCTACACCTTC. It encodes CSVAPVLGDYGYTF.

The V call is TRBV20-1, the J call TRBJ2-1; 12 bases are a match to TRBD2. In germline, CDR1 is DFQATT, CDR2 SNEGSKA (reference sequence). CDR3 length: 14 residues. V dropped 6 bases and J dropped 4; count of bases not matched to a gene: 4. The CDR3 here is CSARTSGMYNEQFF. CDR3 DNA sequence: TGCAGTGCAAGGACTAGCGGGATGTACAATGAGCAGTTCTTC.

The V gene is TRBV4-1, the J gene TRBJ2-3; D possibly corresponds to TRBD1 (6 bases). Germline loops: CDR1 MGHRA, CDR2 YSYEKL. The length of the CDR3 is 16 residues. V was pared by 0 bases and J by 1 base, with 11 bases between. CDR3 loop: CASSQEGRGGTDTQYF. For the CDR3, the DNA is TGCGCCAGCAGCCAAGAGGGCAGGGGAGGCACAGATACGCAGTATTTT.

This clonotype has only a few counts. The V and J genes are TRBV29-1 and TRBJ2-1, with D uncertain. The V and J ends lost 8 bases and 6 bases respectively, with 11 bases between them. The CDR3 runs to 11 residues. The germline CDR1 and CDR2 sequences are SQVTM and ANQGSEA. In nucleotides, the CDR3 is TGCAGCTCTGACCGGCGCAATGAGCAGTTCTTC. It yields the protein CSSDRRNEQFF.

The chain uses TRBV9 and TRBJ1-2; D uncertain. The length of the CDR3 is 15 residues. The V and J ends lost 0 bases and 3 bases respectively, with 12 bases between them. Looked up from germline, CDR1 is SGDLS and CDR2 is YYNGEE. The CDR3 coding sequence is TGTGCCAGCAGCGTAGTACGGGATCTAGACTATGGCTACACCTTC. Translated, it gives CASSVVRDLDYGYTF.

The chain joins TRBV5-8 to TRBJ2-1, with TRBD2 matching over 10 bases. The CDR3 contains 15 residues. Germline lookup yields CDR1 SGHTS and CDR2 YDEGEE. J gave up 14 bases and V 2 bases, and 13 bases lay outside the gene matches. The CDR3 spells CASSFGLAETEGKFF. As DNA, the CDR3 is TGTGCCAGCAGCTTTGGACTAGCGGAAACAGAGGGAAAGTTCTTC.

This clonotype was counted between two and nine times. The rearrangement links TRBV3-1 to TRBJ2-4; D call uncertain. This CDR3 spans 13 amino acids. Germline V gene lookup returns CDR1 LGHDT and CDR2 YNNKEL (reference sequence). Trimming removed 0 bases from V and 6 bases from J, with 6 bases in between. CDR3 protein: CASSQDLLNIQYF. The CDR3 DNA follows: TGTGCCAGCAGCCAAGATCTGCTAAACATTCAGTACTTC.

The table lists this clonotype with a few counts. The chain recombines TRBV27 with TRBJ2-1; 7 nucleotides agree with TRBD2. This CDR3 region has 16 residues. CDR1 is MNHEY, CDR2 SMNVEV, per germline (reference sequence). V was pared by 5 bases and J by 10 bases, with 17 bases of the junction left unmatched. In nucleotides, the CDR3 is TGTGCCAGCAGTATTTGGAAGCTAGCGGTGGGAGGAGAGCAGTTCTTC. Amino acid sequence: CASSIWKLAVGGEQFF.

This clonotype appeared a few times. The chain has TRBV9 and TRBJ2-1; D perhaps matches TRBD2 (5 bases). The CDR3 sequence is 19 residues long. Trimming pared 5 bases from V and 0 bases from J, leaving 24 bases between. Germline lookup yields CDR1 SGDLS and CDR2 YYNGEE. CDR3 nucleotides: TGTGCCAGCAGTGGCCCCCCACTAGTAGCCTATAGCTCCTACAATGAGCAGTTCTTC. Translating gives CASSGPPLVAYSSYNEQFF. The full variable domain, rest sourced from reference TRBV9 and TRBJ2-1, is DSGVTQTPKHLITATGQRVTLRCSPRSGDLSVYWYQQSLDQGLQFLIQYYNGEERAKGNILERFSAQQFPDLHSELNLSSLELGDSALYFCASSGPPLVAYSSYNEQFFGPGTRLTVL.

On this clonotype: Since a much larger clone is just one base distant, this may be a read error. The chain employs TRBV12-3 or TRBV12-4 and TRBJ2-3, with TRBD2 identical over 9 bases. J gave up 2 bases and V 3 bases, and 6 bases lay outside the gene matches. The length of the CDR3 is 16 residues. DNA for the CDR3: TGTGCCAGCAGTTTCCGAGCGGGGGGCCTCACAGATACGCAGTATTTT. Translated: CASSFRAGGLTDTQYF.

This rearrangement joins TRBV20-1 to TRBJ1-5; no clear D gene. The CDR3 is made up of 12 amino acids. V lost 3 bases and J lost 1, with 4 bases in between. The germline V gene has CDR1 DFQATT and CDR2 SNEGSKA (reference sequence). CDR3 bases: TGCAGTGCTAGTCGGAGCAATCAGCCCCAGCATTTT. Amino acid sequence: CSASRSNQPQHF.

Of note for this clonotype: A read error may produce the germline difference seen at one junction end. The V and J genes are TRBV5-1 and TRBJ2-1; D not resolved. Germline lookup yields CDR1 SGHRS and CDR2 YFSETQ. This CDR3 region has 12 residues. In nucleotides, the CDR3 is TGCGCCATCAGCTTGGTTTACAATGAGCAGTTCTTC. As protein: CAISLVYNEQFF. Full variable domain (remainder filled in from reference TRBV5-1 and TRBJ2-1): KAGVTQTPRYLIKTRGQQVTLSCSPISGHRSVSWYQQTPGQGLQFLFEYFSETQRNKGNFPGRFSGRQFSNSRSEMNVSTLELGDSALYLCAISLVYNEQFFGPGTRLTVL.

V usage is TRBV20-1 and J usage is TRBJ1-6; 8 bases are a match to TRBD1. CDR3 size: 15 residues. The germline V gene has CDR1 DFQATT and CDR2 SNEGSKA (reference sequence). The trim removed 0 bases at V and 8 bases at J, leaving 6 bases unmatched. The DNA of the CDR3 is TGCAGTGCTAGAGATAACTACAGGGGGGATTCACCCCTCCACTTT. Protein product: CSARDNYRGDSPLHF.

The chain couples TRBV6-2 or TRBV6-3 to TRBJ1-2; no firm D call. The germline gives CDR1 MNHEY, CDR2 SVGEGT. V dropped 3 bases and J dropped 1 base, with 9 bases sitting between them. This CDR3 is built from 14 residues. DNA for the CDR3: TGTGCCAGCAGTTATATCGGGATTAACTATGGCTACACCTTC. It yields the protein CASSYIGINYGYTF.